This entry lists 19 T cell receptor beta chains sequenced from one sample in a study of blood T cell repertoires in COVID-19. Some clones are missing from TCRdb's copy, which holds only in-frame ones; the method was immunoSEQ multiplex PCR. The table lists roughly 200,000 clones, around 86% of them singletons. The source material was PBMCs or T cells enriched from blood (not recorded which). These TCRs come from a woman aged 30 to 39 who had recovered from COVID-19.

This clone was recorded once. The V and J genes are TRBV28 and TRBJ2-1; D is undetermined. Germline-derived CDR1 and CDR2 are MDHEN and SYDVKM. The CDR3 extends over 17 amino acids. The germline V and J ends were trimmed by 0 bases and 2 bases, with 14 bases remaining between them. For the CDR3, the DNA is TGTGCCAGCAGTTTATGGGCCCTAGAGGCCCCCTACAATGAGCAGTTCTTC. Translated: CASSLWALEAPYNEQFF. The full variable domain, with the rest looked up from reference TRBV28 and TRBJ2-1, is DVKVTQSSRYLVKRTGEKVFLECVQDMDHENMFWYRQDPGLGLRLIYFSYDVKMKEKGDIPEGYSVSREKKERFSLILESASTNQTSMYLCASSLWALEAPYNEQFFGPGTRLTVL.

The chain couples TRBV27 to TRBJ1-2; TRBD1 matches 10 bases. Losses at the gene ends were 2 bases for V and 6 bases for J; bases not matched to a gene: 0. The V gene's germline CDR1 is MNHEY and CDR2 SMNVEV (reference sequence). The CDR3 loop spans 13 amino acids. CDR3 DNA: TGTGCCAGCAGTTTAGGGACAGGGGATGGCTACACCTTC. This codes for CASSLGTGDGYTF.

The chain recombines TRBV6-5 with TRBJ2-7; 13 bases map to TRBD2. CDR1 is MNHEY, CDR2 SVGAGI, per germline. V was clipped by 6 bases and J by 4 bases; unmatched bases: 3. The CDR3 loop spans 14 amino acids. This CDR3 reads CASRKLAGGYEQYF. The CDR3 DNA sequence: TGTGCCAGCAGAAAACTAGCGGGAGGGTACGAGCAGTACTTC.

The gene calls are TRBV14 and TRBJ1-1; 8 bases are a match to TRBD1. This CDR3 spans 13 amino acids. Per the germline V gene, CDR1 is SGHDN and CDR2 is FVKESK. V lost 5 bases to trimming and J lost 10 bases; unmatched junction nucleotides: 9. CDR3 loop: CASSRPNDRGAFF. The CDR3 DNA reads as TGTGCCAGCAGCAGACCAAACGACAGGGGAGCTTTCTTT.

The chain is built from TRBV28 and TRBJ1-5; D not resolved. The germline CDR1 and CDR2 sequences are MDHEN and SYDVKM. Trimming removed 1 base from V and 3 bases from J, with 10 bases in between. The CDR3 length is 15 residues. This CDR3 is CASSLSGYINQPQHF. The CDR3 nucleotides are TGTGCCAGCAGTTTATCAGGATACATCAATCAGCCCCAGCATTTT.

This rearrangement joins TRBV5-1 to TRBJ2-6; D perhaps matches TRBD1 (6 bases). CDR3 length: 15 amino acids. CDR1 and CDR2 from the germline V gene are SGHRS and YFSETQ. The V end was cut by 4 bases, the J end by 4 bases, with 12 bases between. CDR3 sequence (DNA): TGCGCCAGCAGCATGACAGGTCCCGGGGCCAACGTCCTGACTTTC. Protein: CASSMTGPGANVLTF.

CDR3 in amino acids: CASSFGRGGNQPQHF. The CDR3 DNA is TGTGCCAGCAGCTTCGGCAGGGGCGGCAATCAGCCCCAGCATTTT. V and J are TRBV13 and TRBJ1-5, with D possibly TRBD1 on 6 matching bases. Germline CDR1 reads PRHDT; CDR2 reads FYEKMQ (reference sequence). CDR3 length equals 15 residues. The germline V and J ends were trimmed by 3 bases and 2 bases, with 11 bases remaining between them.

The chain recombines TRBV6-5 with TRBJ2-7; D remains ambiguous. The germline V gene has CDR1 MNHEY and CDR2 SVGAGI. V shed 0 bases and J shed 0 bases, with 12 bases lying between them. This CDR3 is 16 amino acids long. The CDR3 loop is CASSYSSHAVSYEQYF. Written as DNA, the CDR3 is TGTGCCAGCAGTTACTCGAGTCATGCTGTCTCCTACGAGCAGTACTTC.

This clone was detected once. This rearrangement joins TRBV7-9 to TRBJ1-2; D unclear. CDR1 is SEHNR, CDR2 FQNEAQ, per germline (reference sequence). Trimming shortened V by 5 bases and J by 6 bases, and 22 bases separated the two germline ends. The CDR3 consists of 16 residues. The CDR3 region has the DNA TGTGCCAGCAGCCCCCCCGGAGGCGCCCTACTTGATGGCTACACCTTC. This sequence encodes CASSPPGGALLDGYTF.

The CDR3 is CASIGGQGADYEQYF. CDR3 nucleotides: TGTGCCAGTATAGGGGGACAGGGGGCGGACTACGAGCAGTACTTC. The chain recombines TRBV19 with TRBJ2-7; 12 bases match TRBD1. The CDR3 length is 15 residues. Germline V gives CDR1 LNHDA, CDR2 SQIVND (reference sequence). Trimming cost V 7 bases and J 3 bases; bases outside gene matches: 7.

This clone appeared a few times. V gene TRBV3-1 (or the pseudogene TRBV3-2) combines with J gene TRBJ1-1; D is perhaps TRBD1 (5 bases). The V and J ends lost 4 bases and 0 bases respectively, with 15 bases between them. The CDR3 runs 16 residues. Looked up from germline, CDR1 is LGHDT and CDR2 is YNNKEL (reference sequence). The CDR3 loop is CASSPSLEGMNTEAFF. Written as DNA, the CDR3 is TGTGCCAGCAGCCCAAGCTTGGAGGGGATGAACACTGAAGCTTTCTTT.

The gene calls are TRBV7-9 and TRBJ1-5; D unresolved. Trimming cost V 3 bases and J 2 bases, with 11 bases left between them. There are 15 residues in the CDR3. Germline V lookup: CDR1 SEHNR, CDR2 FQNEAQ (reference sequence). The CDR3, as DNA: TGTGCCAGCAGCTTTAGCGCGGGTGGCAATCAGCCCCAGCATTTT. Residues: CASSFSAGGNQPQHF.

This chain connects TRBV19 to TRBJ2-2; 10 bases are shared with TRBD1. The V gene's germline CDR1 is LNHDA and CDR2 SQIVND (reference sequence). The CDR3 totals 18 residues. Trimming removed 4 bases from V and 5 bases from J; junction bases left unmatched: 13. CDR3 residues: CASSKHFTGTGVTGELFF. Here the CDR3 DNA reads TGTGCCAGTAGTAAGCACTTCACCGGGACAGGGGTAACCGGGGAGCTGTTTTTT.

As regards this clone: Germline and junction disagree at one end, which may indicate a read error. The rearrangement joins TRBV3-1 (or the pseudogene TRBV3-2) to TRBJ1-1; TRBD1 agrees at 7 bases. CDR3 length: 13 residues. Germline V gene sequence: CDR1 LGHDT, CDR2 YNNKEL (reference sequence). The CDR3 region is CASSQGGGGGAFF. The CDR3 DNA follows: TGTGCCAGCAGTCAAGGGGGCGGTGGTGGGGCTTTCTTT.

The rearrangement links TRBV19 to TRBJ2-5, with 12 nucleotides matching TRBD2. After removal of 6 bases from V and 4 bases from J, the junction contained 3 bases not matched to a gene. CDR1 LNHDA and CDR2 SQIVND come from the germline V gene (reference sequence). This CDR3 spans 14 amino acids. CDR3 sequence (DNA): TGTGCCAGTAGCCTGACTAGCGGGAGAGAGACCCAGTACTTC. Residues: CASSLTSGRETQYF. The full variable domain, completed using reference TRBV19 and TRBJ2-5, is DGGITQSPKYLFRKEGQNVTLSCEQNLNHDAMYWYRQDPGQGLRLIYYSQIVNDFQKGDIAEGYSVSREKKESFPLTVTSAQKNPTAFYLCASSLTSGRETQYFGPGTRLLVL.

V gene TRBV6-5 combines with J gene TRBJ2-7; 11 positions match TRBD2. Germline V lookup: CDR1 MNHEY, CDR2 SVGAGI. This CDR3 has 15 residues. Losses at the gene ends were 0 bases for V and 2 bases for J; bases not matched to a gene: 0. CDR3 nucleotide sequence: TGTGCCAGCAGTTACTCACTAGCGGGAGCCTACGAGCAGTACTTC. This codes for CASSYSLAGAYEQYF.

This chain connects TRBV11-1 to TRBJ1-1, with no clear D. The V and J ends lost 1 base and 4 bases respectively, with 13 bases between them. This CDR3 spans 15 amino acids. The V gene's germline CDR1 is SGHAT and CDR2 FQDESV (reference sequence). The CDR3 loop reads CASSLVLGGSTEAFF. In nucleotides, the CDR3 is TGTGCCAGCAGCTTAGTATTGGGAGGGAGCACTGAAGCTTTCTTT.

The chain links TRBV4-1 to TRBJ2-1; D remains ambiguous. Trimming removed 6 bases at V and 8 bases at J, with 8 bases between. This CDR3 spans 11 amino acids. Germline loops: CDR1 MGHRA, CDR2 YSYEKL. This CDR3 is CASSLSDEQFF. In nucleotides, the CDR3 is TGCGCCAGCAGTTTATCCGATGAGCAGTTCTTC.

The genes are TRBV30 and TRBJ2-1; TRBD2 agrees at 7 bases. Trimming at V came to 3 bases and at J to 0 bases, leaving 5 bases not matched to a gene. This CDR3 has 15 amino acids. Per the germline V gene, CDR1 is GTSNPN and CDR2 is SVGIG (reference sequence). This CDR3 reads CAWRDSGHSYNEQFF. The CDR3 DNA is TGTGCCTGGAGGGATAGCGGGCACTCCTACAATGAGCAGTTCTTC.